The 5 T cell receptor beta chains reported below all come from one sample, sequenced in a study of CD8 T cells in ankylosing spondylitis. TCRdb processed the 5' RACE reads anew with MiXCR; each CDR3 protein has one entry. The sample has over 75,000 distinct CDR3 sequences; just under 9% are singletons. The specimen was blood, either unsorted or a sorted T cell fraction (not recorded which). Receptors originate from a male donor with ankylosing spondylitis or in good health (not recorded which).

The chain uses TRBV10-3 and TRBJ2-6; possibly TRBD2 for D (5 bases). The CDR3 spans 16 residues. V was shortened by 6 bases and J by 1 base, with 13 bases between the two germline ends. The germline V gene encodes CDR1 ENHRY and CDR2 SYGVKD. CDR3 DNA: TGTGCCATCAGGAACGAAGAGGGTTCTGGGGCCAACGTCCTGACTTTC. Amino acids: CAIRNEEGSGANVLTF.

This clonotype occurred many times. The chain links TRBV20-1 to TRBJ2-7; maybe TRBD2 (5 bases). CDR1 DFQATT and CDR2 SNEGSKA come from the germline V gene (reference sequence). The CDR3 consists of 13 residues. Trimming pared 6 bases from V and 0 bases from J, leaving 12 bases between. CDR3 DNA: TGCAGTGCCGCCGGGGTTAGCTCCTACGAGCAGTACTTC. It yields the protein CSAAGVSSYEQYF.

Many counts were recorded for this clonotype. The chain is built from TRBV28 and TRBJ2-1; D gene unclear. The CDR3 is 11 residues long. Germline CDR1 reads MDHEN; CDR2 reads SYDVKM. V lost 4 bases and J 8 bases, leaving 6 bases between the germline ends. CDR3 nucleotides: TGTGCCAGCAGTTCACGTTATGAGCAGTTCTTC. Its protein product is CASSSRYEQFF.

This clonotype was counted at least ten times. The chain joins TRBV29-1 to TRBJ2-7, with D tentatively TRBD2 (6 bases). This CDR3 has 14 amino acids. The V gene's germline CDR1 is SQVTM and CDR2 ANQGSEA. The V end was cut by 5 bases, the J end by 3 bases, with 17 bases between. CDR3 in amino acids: CSVLEASAVYEQYF. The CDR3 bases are TGCAGCGTTCTTGAGGCTAGCGCGGTCTACGAGCAGTACTTC.

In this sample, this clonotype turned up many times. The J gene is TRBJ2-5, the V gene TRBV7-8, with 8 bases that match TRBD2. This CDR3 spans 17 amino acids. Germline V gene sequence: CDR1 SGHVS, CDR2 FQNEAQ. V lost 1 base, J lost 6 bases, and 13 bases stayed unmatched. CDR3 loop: CASSLVLRGGNLKTQYF. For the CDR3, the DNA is TGTGCCAGCAGCTTAGTTTTGCGCGGGGGGAACTTGAAGACCCAGTACTTC.